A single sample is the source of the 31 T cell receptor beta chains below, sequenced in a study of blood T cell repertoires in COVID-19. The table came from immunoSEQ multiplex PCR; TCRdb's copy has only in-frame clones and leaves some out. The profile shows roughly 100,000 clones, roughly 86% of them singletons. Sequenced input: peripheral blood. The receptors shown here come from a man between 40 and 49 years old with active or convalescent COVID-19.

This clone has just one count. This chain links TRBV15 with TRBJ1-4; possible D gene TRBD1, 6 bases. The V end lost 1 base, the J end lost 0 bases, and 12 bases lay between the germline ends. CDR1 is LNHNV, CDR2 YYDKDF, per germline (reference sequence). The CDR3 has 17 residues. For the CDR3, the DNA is TGTGCCACCAGCAGAGCACCAGGGGCGGCAACTAATGAAAAACTGTTTTTT. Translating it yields CATSRAPGAATNEKLFF.

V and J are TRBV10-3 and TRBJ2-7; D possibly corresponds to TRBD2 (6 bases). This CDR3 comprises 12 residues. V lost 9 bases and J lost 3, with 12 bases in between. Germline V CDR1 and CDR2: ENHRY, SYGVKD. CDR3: CAITSSGYEQYF. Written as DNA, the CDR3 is TGTGCCATTACGAGTAGCGGCTACGAGCAGTACTTC.

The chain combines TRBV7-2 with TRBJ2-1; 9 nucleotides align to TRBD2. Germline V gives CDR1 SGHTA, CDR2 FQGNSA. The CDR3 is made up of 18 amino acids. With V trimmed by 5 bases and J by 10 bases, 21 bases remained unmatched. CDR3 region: CASSTVGGGVAGLREQFF. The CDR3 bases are TGTGCCAGCAGCACCGTTGGCGGGGGGGTAGCGGGACTTAGGGAGCAGTTCTTC.

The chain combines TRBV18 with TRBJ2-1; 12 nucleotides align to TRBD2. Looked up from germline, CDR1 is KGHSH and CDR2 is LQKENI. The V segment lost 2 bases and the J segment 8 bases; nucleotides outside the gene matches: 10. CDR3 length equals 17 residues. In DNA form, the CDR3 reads TGTGCCAGCTCACCAAGAACTAGCGGGGGGTTTTTCGATGAGCAGTTCTTC. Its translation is CASSPRTSGGFFDEQFF.

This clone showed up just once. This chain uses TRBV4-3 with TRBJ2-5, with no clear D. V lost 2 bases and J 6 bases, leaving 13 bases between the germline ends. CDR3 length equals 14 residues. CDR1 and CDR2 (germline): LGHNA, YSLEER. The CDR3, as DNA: TGCGCCAGCAGCCAATCCCTCGGGTCAAAGACCCAGTACTTC. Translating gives CASSQSLGSKTQYF.

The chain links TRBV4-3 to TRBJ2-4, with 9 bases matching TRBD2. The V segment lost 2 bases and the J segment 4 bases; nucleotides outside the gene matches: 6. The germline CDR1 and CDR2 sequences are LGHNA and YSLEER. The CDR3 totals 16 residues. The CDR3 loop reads CASSQQRGDRKNIQYF. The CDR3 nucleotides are TGCGCCAGCAGCCAACAGCGGGGGGACCGGAAAAACATTCAGTACTTC.

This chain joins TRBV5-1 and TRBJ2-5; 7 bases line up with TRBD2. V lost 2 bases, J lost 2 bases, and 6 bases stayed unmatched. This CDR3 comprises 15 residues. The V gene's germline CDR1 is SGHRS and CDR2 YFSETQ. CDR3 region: CASSLVYGGQETQYF. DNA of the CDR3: TGCGCCAGCAGCTTAGTGTACGGGGGGCAAGAGACCCAGTACTTC.

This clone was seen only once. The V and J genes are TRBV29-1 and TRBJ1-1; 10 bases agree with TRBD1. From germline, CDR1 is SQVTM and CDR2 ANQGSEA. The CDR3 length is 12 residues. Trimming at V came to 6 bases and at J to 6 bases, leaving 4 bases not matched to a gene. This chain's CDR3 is CSVLGQGAEAFF. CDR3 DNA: TGCAGCGTCCTAGGACAGGGGGCTGAAGCTTTCTTT.

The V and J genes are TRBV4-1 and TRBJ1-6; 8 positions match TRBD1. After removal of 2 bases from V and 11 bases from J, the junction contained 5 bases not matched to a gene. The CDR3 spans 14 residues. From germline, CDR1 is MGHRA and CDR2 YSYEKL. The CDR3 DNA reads TGCGCCAGCAGCCAATCGACAGGGGACCCACCCCTCCACTTT. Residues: CASSQSTGDPPLHF.

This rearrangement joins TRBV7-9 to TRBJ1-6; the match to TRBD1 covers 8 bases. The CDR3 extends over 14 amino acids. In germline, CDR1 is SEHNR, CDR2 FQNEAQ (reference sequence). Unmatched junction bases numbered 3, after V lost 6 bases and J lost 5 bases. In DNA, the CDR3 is TGTGCCAGCAGGGCGGACAGGGATAATTCACCCCTCCACTTT. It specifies CASRADRDNSPLHF.

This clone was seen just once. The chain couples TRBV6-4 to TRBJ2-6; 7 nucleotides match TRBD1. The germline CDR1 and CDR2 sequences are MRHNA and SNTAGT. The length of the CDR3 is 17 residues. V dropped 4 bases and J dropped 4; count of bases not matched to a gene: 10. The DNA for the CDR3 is TGTGCCAGCAGTGCGACAGGGTTCAGTTCCGGGGCCAACGTCCTGACTTTC. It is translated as CASSATGFSSGANVLTF.

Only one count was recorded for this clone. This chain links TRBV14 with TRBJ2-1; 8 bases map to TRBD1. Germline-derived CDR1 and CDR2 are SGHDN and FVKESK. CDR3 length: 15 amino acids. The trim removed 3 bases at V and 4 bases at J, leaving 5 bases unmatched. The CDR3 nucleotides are TGTGCCAGCAGCCAGGACAGGGACTTTTACAATGAGCAGTTCTTC. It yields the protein CASSQDRDFYNEQFF.

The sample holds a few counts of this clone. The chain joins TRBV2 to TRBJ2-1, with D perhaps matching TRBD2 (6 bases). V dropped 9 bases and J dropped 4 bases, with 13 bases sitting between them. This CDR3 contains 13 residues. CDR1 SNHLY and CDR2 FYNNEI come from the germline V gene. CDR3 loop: CARGTFRYNEQFF. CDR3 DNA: TGTGCCAGGGGGACTTTCCGATACAATGAGCAGTTCTTC.

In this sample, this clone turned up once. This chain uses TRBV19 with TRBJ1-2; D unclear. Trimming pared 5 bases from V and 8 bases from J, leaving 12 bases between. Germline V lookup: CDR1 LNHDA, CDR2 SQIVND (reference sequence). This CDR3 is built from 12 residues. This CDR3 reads CASSSRTGGYTF. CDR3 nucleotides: TGTGCCAGTAGTTCTCGGACGGGGGGCTACACCTTC.

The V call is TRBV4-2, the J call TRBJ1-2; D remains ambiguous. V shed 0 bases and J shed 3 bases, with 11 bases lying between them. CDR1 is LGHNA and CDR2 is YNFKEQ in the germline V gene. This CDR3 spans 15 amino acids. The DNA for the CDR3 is TGTGCCAGCAGCCAAGATCACGCACAGCACTATGGCTACACCTTC. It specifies CASSQDHAQHYGYTF.

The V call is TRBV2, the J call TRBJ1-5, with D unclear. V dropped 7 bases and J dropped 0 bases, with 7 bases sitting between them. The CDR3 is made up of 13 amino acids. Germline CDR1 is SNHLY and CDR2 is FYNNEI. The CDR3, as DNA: TGTGCCAGCATGGCAGATAGCAATCAGCCCCAGCATTTT. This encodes CASMADSNQPQHF.

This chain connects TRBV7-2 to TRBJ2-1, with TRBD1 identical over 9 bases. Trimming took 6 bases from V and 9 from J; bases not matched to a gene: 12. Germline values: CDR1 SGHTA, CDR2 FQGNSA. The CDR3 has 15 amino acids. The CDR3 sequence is CASRPGTGKGREQFF. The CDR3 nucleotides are TGTGCCAGCAGGCCCGGGACAGGGAAGGGCCGTGAGCAGTTCTTC. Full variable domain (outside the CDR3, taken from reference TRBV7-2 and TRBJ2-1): GAGVSQSPSNKVTEKGKDVELRCDPISGHTALYWYRQSLGQGLEFLIYFQGNSAPDKSGLPSDRFSAERTGGSVSTLTIQRTQQEDSAVYLCASRPGTGKGREQFFGPGTRLTVL.

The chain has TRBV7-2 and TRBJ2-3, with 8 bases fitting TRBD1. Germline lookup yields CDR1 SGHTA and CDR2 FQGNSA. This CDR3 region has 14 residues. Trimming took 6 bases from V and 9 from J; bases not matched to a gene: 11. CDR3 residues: CASRPDRVGETQYF. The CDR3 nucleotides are TGTGCCAGCAGACCGGACAGGGTAGGGGAGACGCAGTATTTT.

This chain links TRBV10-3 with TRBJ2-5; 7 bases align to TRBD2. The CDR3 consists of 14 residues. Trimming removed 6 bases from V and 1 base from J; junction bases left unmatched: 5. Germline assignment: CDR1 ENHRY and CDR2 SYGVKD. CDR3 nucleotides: TGTGCCATCAGGCCTTCGGGGGGCCAAGAGACCCAGTACTTC. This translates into CAIRPSGGQETQYF.

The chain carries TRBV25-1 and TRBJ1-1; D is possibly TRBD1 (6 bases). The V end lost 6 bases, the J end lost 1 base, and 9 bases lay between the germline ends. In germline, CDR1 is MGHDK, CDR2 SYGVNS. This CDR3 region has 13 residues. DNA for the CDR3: TGTGCCAGCAGACAGGGTAGGAACACTGAAGCTTTCTTT. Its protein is CASRQGRNTEAFF.

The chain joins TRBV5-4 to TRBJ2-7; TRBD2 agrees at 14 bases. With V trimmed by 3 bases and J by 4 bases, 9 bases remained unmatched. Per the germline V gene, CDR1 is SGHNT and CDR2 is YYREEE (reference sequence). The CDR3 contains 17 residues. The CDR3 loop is CASSSMTSGGAIYEQYF. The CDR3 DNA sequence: TGTGCCAGCAGCTCAATGACTAGCGGGGGGGCCATATACGAGCAGTACTTC.

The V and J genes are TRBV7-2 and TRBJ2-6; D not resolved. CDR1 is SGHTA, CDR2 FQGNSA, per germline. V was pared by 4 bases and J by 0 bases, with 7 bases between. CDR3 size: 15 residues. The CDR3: CASSSPLSGANVLTF. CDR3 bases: TGTGCCAGCAGCTCTCCACTCTCTGGGGCCAACGTCCTGACTTTC.

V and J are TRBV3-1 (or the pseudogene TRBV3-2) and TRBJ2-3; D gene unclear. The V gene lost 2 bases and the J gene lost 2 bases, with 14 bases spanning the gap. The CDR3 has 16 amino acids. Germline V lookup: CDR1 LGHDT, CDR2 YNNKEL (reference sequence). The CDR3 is CASSQMSVANTDTQYF. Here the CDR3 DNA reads TGTGCCAGCAGCCAAATGTCGGTAGCCAACACAGATACGCAGTATTTT.

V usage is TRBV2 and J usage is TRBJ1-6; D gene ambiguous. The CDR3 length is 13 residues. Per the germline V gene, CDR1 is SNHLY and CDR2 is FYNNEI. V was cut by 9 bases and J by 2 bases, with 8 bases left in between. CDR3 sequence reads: CASTQTYNSPLHF. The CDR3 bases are TGTGCCAGTACTCAAACCTATAATTCACCCCTCCACTTT.

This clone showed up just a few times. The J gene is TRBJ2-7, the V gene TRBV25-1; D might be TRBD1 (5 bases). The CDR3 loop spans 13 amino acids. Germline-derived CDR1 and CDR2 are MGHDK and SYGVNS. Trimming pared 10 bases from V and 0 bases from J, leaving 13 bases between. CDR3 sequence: CATRQSSSYEQYF. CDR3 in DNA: TGTGCCACCAGACAGTCGAGCTCCTACGAGCAGTACTTC.

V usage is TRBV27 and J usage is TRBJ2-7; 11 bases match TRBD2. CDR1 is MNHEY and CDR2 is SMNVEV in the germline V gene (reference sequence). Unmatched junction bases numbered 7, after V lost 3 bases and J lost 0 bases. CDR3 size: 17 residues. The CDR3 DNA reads TGTGCCAGCAGTTTCGTAGCGGGGGGGGCAAGCTCCTACGAGCAGTACTTC. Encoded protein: CASSFVAGGASSYEQYF.

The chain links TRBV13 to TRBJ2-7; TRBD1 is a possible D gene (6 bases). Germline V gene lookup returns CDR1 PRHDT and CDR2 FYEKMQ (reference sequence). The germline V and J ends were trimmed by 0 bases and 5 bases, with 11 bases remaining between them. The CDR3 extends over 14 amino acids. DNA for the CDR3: TGTGCCAGCAGCTTAGGCCAGGGGCTCCACGAGCAGTACTTC. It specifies CASSLGQGLHEQYF. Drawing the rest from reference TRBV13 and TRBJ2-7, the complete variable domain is AAGVIQSPRHLIKEKRETATLKCYPIPRHDTVYWYQQGPGQDPQFLISFYEKMQSDKGSIPDRFSAQQFSDYHSELNMSSLELGDSALYFCASSLGQGLHEQYFGPGTRLTVT.

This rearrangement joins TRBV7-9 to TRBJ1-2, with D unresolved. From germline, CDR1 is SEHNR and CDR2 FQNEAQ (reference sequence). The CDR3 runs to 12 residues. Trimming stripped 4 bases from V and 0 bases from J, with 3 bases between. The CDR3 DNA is TGTGCCAGCAGCTCTTCTAACTATGGCTACACCTTC. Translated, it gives CASSSSNYGYTF.

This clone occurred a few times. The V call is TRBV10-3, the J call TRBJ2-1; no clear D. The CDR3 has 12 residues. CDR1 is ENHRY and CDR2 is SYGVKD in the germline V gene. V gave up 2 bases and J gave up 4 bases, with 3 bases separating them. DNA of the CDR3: TGTGCCATCAGTGAGCCGTACAATGAGCAGTTCTTC. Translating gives CAISEPYNEQFF.

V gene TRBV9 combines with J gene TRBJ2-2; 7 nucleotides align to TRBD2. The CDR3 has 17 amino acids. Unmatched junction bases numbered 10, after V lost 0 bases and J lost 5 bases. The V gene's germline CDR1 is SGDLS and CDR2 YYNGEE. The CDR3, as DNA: TGTGCCAGCAGCGTAGACTTCGGGGGGAGAGAGACCGGGGAGCTGTTTTTT. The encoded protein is CASSVDFGGRETGELFF.

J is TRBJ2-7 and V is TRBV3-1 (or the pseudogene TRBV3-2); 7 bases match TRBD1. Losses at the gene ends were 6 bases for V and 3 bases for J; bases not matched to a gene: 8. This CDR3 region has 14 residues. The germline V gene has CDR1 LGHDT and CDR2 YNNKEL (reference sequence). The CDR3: CASRNRGQSYEQYF. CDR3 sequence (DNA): TGTGCCAGCAGGAACAGGGGCCAAAGCTACGAGCAGTACTTC.